This T cell receptor beta chain was identified during a study of T cell responses to AZD1222 COVID-19 vaccine. Clones were sequenced by immunoSEQ multiplex PCR, and TCRdb holds only the in-frame ones, with some missing. Among 150,000 to 180,000 clones listed, about 85% were seen once. V lost 5 bases and J 1 base, leaving 14 bases between the germline ends. CDR1 is SGHVS and CDR2 is FNYEAQ in the germline V gene. The CDR3 contains 15 residues. The TCR comes from an adult who had recovered from COVID-19. This chain uses TRBV7-6 with TRBJ1-1, with D possibly matching TRBD1 (5 bases). The input for sequencing was peripheral blood, taken after recovery from COVID-19. The CDR3 here is CASSKWGRENTEAFF. CDR3 in DNA: TGTGCCAGCAGCAAATGGGGACGGGAGAACACTGAAGCTTTCTTT.